This entry lists 21 T cell receptor beta chains sequenced from one sample in a study of blood T cell repertoires in COVID-19. Sequencing was performed with immunoSEQ multiplex PCR; in TCRdb, only in-frame clones are kept and a portion is missing. The sample shows some 96,000 clones, 75% to 90% of them seen only once. The material sequenced was peripheral blood. The receptors derive from a human donor in a cohort sampled during active COVID-19.

The rearrangement joins TRBV5-1 to TRBJ2-7; TRBD1 matches at 10 bases. This CDR3 comprises 14 residues. The J segment lost 5 bases and the V segment lost 6 bases, leaving 8 bases of the junction unmatched. CDR1 is SGHRS and CDR2 is YFSETQ in the germline V gene. The CDR3 DNA follows: TGCGCCAGCACTTTAGTCGGGACAGGGGACGAGCAGTACTTC. This gives the protein CASTLVGTGDEQYF.

This clone appeared a single time. The chain recombines TRBV29-1 with TRBJ1-2, with TRBD1 identical over 8 bases. V was pared by 7 bases and J by 4 bases, with 5 bases of the junction left unmatched. The CDR3 is 12 residues long. The germline V gene encodes CDR1 SQVTM and CDR2 ANQGSEA. CDR3 sequence reads: CSDATGGYGYTF. The CDR3 DNA follows: TGCAGCGATGCTACAGGGGGCTATGGCTACACCTTC.

The rearrangement links TRBV5-4 to TRBJ2-5; 8 bases fit TRBD2. CDR1 SGHNT and CDR2 YYREEE come from the germline V gene (reference sequence). The V and J ends lost 4 bases and 4 bases, in that order; junction bases with no gene match: 6. This CDR3 is built from 14 residues. The CDR3 DNA sequence: TGTGCCAGCAGCACCCTTAGCGGGGCAGAGACCCAGTACTTC. Translating gives CASSTLSGAETQYF.

The rearrangement joins TRBV3-1 (or the pseudogene TRBV3-2) to TRBJ2-3; no clear D. Germline V CDR1 and CDR2: LGHDT, YNNKEL (reference sequence). Trimming pared 4 bases from V and 4 bases from J, leaving 6 bases between. This CDR3 contains 12 residues. The CDR3 spells CASSRAPDTQYF. CDR3 DNA: TGTGCCAGCAGCCGCGCCCCAGATACGCAGTATTTT.

This chain joins TRBV7-2 and TRBJ2-3; 8 positions match TRBD1. Germline lookup yields CDR1 SGHTA and CDR2 FQGNSA. Trimming took 7 bases from V and 2 from J; bases not matched to a gene: 8. The CDR3 has 15 amino acids. The CDR3, as DNA: TGTGCCAGCATTACCCCCAGGGGGCTCACAGATACGCAGTATTTT. Translation gives CASITPRGLTDTQYF.

The chain carries TRBV6-6 and TRBJ2-7; 9 nucleotides align to TRBD1. V shed 1 base, J shed 1 base, and the junction held 2 bases outside the gene matches. Germline CDR1 reads MNHNY; CDR2 reads SVGAGI (reference sequence). The CDR3 is 15 amino acids. CDR3 protein: CASSYLTGGSYEQYF. In DNA, the CDR3 is TGTGCCAGCAGTTACTTGACAGGGGGATCCTACGAGCAGTACTTC.

The chain is built from TRBV7-8 and TRBJ2-3; D call uncertain. Trimming removed 0 bases at V and 3 bases at J, with 7 bases between. This CDR3 comprises 14 residues. Looked up from germline, CDR1 is SGHVS and CDR2 is FQNEAQ. In nucleotides, the CDR3 is TGTGCCAGCAGCTTAGCCCAAGCAACAGATACGCAGTATTTT. Translating it yields CASSLAQATDTQYF. Complete variable domain (other parts from reference TRBV7-8 and TRBJ2-3): GAGVSQSPRYKVAKRGQDVALRCDPISGHVSLFWYQQALGQGPEFLTYFQNEAQLDKSGLPSDRFFAERPEGSVSTLKIQRTQQEDSAVYLCASSLAQATDTQYFGPGTRLTVL.

The J gene is TRBJ1-3, the V gene TRBV5-1; D remains unclear. V gave up 0 bases and J gave up 2 bases, with 9 bases separating them. Germline lookup yields CDR1 SGHRS and CDR2 YFSETQ. This CDR3 spans 15 amino acids. CDR3 sequence: CASSLGGNPGNTIYF. The DNA for the CDR3 is TGCGCCAGCAGCTTGGGCGGAAATCCTGGAAACACCATATATTTT.

The CDR3 DNA reads as TGTGCCAGCAGTTTCGGCCCGGGACAGTTGAGCTCCTACGAGCAGTACTTC. Translated, it gives CASSFGPGQLSSYEQYF. J is TRBJ2-7 and V is TRBV27, with 7 bases identical to TRBD1. V trimming: 3 bases; J trimming: 0 bases; junction bases outside the gene matches: 11. The CDR3 spans 17 residues. Germline loops: CDR1 MNHEY, CDR2 SMNVEV (reference sequence).

The chain couples TRBV28 to TRBJ2-1; 14 nucleotides line up with TRBD2. This CDR3 contains 18 residues. V lost 6 bases, J lost 3 bases, and 10 bases stayed unmatched. CDR1 is MDHEN, CDR2 SYDVKM, per germline. CDR3 amino acids: CASSPTGTSGRSYNEQFF. The CDR3 nucleotides are TGTGCCAGCAGCCCCACCGGGACTAGCGGGAGAAGCTACAATGAGCAGTTCTTC.

The table lists this clone with a count of one. V and J are TRBV19 and TRBJ1-1; 7 nucleotides line up with TRBD1. Germline trimming cut 4 bases from V and 1 base from J; bases unmatched to any gene: 6. The CDR3 has 15 residues. Germline V lookup: CDR1 LNHDA, CDR2 SQIVND (reference sequence). The CDR3 region has the DNA TGTGCCAGTAGTACCCGGACAGGTCCGAACACTGAAGCTTTCTTT. Translating it yields CASSTRTGPNTEAFF.

In its sample, this clone was seen a few times. The chain links TRBV2 to TRBJ2-7; weak D call: TRBD2 (5 bases). Trimming removed 4 bases from V and 12 bases from J, with 19 bases in between. This CDR3 comprises 13 residues. Germline assignment: CDR1 SNHLY and CDR2 FYNNEI. The CDR3 loop is CASSAHLAERRYF. For the CDR3, the DNA is TGTGCCAGCAGTGCCCACTTGGCCGAGCGGAGGTACTTC. Full variable domain (outside the CDR3, taken from reference TRBV2 and TRBJ2-7): EPEVTQTPSHQVTQMGQEVILRCVPISNHLYFYWYRQILGQKVEFLVSFYNNEISEKSEIFDDQFSVERPDGSNFTLKIRSTKLEDSAMYFCASSAHLAERRYFGPGTRLTVT.

This clone has just a few counts. The V and J genes are TRBV19 and TRBJ1-1; 7 bases line up with TRBD1. V trimming: 7 bases; J trimming: 0 bases; junction bases outside the gene matches: 5. CDR1 LNHDA and CDR2 SQIVND come from the germline V gene (reference sequence). CDR3 size: 14 residues. DNA for the CDR3: TGTGCCAGTAATCGGGGACAGATGAACACTGAAGCTTTCTTT. It translates to CASNRGQMNTEAFF.

The chain couples TRBV10-2 to TRBJ2-5, with 8 bases that match TRBD1. J gave up 3 bases and V 3 bases, and 3 bases lay outside the gene matches. Germline V gene lookup returns CDR1 WSHSY and CDR2 SAAADI. The CDR3 covers 14 residues. The CDR3 is CASSDRQGKETQYF. The CDR3 nucleotides read TGCGCCAGCAGTGATCGACAGGGGAAAGAGACCCAGTACTTC.

This sequence joins TRBV4-3 and TRBJ1-2; D may be TRBD1 (5 bases). The germline CDR1 and CDR2 sequences are LGHNA and YSLEER. Trimming shortened V by 1 base and J by 8 bases, and 14 bases separated the two germline ends. This CDR3 has 14 amino acids. CDR3 DNA: TGCGCCAGCAGCCAAGGGCACAGGATGGTCGGCTACACCTTC. This gives the protein CASSQGHRMVGYTF.

V and J are TRBV6-5 and TRBJ1-4; a possible D gene is TRBD1 (5 bases). Germline assignment: CDR1 MNHEY and CDR2 SVGAGI. The CDR3 sequence is 14 residues long. The ends were cut back, 8 bases at V and 6 bases at J, with 16 bases in the middle. CDR3 region: CASLGPAGYEKLFF. The DNA for the CDR3 is TGTGCCAGCCTTGGGCCGGCAGGGTATGAAAAACTGTTTTTT.

For the CDR3, the DNA is TGTGCCAGCAGCACATGGGCGGGAGAATTCGTTGGTGAGCAGTTCTTC. Protein product: CASSTWAGEFVGEQFF. The chain carries TRBV6-2 or TRBV6-3 and TRBJ2-1, with 7 nucleotides matching TRBD2. The CDR3 contains 16 residues. The J segment lost 9 bases and the V segment lost 6 bases, leaving 17 bases of the junction unmatched. CDR1 MNHEY and CDR2 SVGEGT come from the germline V gene.

The CDR3 sequence: CASSSGKVYEQYF. CDR3 bases: TGTGCCAGCAGTTCAGGAAAGGTCTACGAGCAGTACTTC. The chain carries TRBV6-5 and TRBJ2-7; no reliable D call. Germline values: CDR1 MNHEY, CDR2 SVGAGI. Trimming removed 4 bases at V and 3 bases at J, with 10 bases between. The CDR3 runs 13 residues.

The chain is built from TRBV2 and TRBJ2-1, with a tentative D call TRBD2 (6 bases). The CDR3 contains 13 residues. Germline CDR1 SNHLY, CDR2 FYNNEI. Trimming stripped 7 bases from V and 3 bases from J, with 10 bases between. The CDR3 region is CASKVSGYNEQFF. CDR3 sequence (DNA): TGTGCCAGCAAGGTTAGCGGCTACAATGAGCAGTTCTTC.

This clone has more than one count but fewer than ten. Here the CDR3 DNA reads TGTGCCAGCAGCTTGAACGGGCAGGAGGTCAATGAGCAGTTCTTC. This translates into CASSLNGQEVNEQFF. V usage is TRBV2 and J usage is TRBJ2-1; TRBD2 is a possible D gene (5 bases). V was shortened by 6 bases and J by 6 bases, with 18 bases between the two germline ends. Per the germline V gene, CDR1 is SNHLY and CDR2 is FYNNEI. This CDR3 region has 15 residues.

The rearrangement uses TRBV5-4 and TRBJ2-2; tentative D call: TRBD2 (7 bases). V was cut by 3 bases and J by 0 bases, with 15 bases left in between. CDR3 length: 17 residues. The germline gives CDR1 SGHNT, CDR2 YYREEE (reference sequence). The CDR3 bases are TGTGCCAGCAGCTCACTCGGGGGGCGCTCGAACACCGGGGAGCTGTTTTTT. This gives the protein CASSSLGGRSNTGELFF. Variable domain in full (rest from reference TRBV5-4 and TRBJ2-2): ETGVTQSPTHLIKTRGQQVTLRCSSQSGHNTVSWYQQALGQGPQFIFQYYREEENGRGNFPPRFSGLQFPNYSSELNVNALELDDSALYLCASSSLGGRSNTGELFFGEGSRLTVL.